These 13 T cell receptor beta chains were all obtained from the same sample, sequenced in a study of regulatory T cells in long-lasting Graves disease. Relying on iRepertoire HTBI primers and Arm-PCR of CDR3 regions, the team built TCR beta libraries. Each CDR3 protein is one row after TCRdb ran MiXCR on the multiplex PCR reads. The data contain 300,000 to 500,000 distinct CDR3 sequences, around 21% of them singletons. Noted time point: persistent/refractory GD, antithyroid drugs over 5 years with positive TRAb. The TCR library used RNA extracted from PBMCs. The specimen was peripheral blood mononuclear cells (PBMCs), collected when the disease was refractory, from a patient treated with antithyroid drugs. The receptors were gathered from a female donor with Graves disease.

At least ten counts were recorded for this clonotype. As DNA, the CDR3 is TGTGCCAGCAGTTACGGTGGGACAGGCCCGAACACCGGGGAGCTGTTTTTT. Translation gives CASSYGGTGPNTGELFF. This sequence joins TRBV6-2 or TRBV6-3 and TRBJ2-2, with 8 bases identical to TRBD1. The CDR3 sequence is 17 residues long. V lost 2 bases, J lost 0 bases, and 5 bases stayed unmatched. CDR1 is MNHEY and CDR2 is SVGEGT in the germline V gene.

CDR3 DNA: TGTGCCAGCAGTGACTCTGAGGGCTCGGGTGGGGCCAACGTCCTGACTTTC. Residues: CASSDSEGSGGANVLTF. This chain joins TRBV6-4 and TRBJ2-6; D might be TRBD2 (5 bases). The germline V gene has CDR1 MRHNA and CDR2 SNTAGT. The CDR3 contains 17 residues. The V end lost 0 bases, the J end lost 3 bases, and 12 bases lay between the germline ends.

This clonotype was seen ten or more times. CDR3 DNA sequence: TGCAGCGTGCTCAGCCGCGGGGGGACAGAATCCTACGAGCAGTACTTC. Its translation: CSVLSRGGTESYEQYF. The V call is TRBV29-1, the J call TRBJ2-7; the D gene is possibly TRBD2 (8 bases). CDR1 is SQVTM and CDR2 is ANQGSEA in the germline V gene. The CDR3 covers 16 residues. Trimming pared 6 bases from V and 1 base from J, leaving 22 bases between.

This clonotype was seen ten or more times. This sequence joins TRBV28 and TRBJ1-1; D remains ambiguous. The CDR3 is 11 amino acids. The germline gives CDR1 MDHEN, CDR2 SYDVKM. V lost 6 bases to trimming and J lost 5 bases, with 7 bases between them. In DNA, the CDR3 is TGTGCCAGCAGCTTCGGAACTGAAGCTTTCTTT. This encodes CASSFGTEAFF. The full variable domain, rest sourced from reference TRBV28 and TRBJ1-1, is DVKVTQSSRYLVKRTGEKVFLECVQDMDHENMFWYRQDPGLGLRLIYFSYDVKMKEKGDIPEGYSVSREKKERFSLILESASTNQTSMYLCASSFGTEAFFGQGTRLTVV.

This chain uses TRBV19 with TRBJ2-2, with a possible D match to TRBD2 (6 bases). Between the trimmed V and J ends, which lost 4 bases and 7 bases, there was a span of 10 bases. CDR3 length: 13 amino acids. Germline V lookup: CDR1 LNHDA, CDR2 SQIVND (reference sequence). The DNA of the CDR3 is TGTGCCAGTAGTACCGGGAGTAACGGGGAGCTGTTTTTT. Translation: CASSTGSNGELFF.

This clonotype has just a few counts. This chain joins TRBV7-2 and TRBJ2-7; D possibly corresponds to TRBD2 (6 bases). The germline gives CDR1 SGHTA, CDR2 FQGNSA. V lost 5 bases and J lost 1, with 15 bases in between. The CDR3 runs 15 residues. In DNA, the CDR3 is TGTGCCAGCAGCCGCGATGCAGGGACTTCCTACGAGCAGTACTTC. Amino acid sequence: CASSRDAGTSYEQYF.

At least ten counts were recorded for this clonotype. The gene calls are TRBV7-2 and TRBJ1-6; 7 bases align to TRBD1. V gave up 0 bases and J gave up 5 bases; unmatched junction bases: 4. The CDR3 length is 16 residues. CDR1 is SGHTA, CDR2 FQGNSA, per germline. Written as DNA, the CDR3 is TGTGCCAGCAGCTTAGCCGGGACAGCGAATAATTCACCCCTCCACTTT. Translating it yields CASSLAGTANNSPLHF.

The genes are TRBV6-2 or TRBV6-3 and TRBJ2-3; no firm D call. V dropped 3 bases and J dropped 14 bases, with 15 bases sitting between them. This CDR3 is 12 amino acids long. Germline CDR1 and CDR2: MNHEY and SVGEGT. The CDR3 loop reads CASSYQRKELYF. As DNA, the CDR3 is TGTGCCAGCAGTTATCAGCGAAAGGAGTTGTATTTT.

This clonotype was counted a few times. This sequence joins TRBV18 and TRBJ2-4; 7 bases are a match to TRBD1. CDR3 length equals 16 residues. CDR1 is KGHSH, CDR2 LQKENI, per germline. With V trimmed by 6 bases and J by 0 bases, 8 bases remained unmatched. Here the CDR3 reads CASSLGQALAKNIQYF. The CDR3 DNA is TGTGCCAGCTCGCTCGGACAGGCCTTAGCCAAAAACATTCAGTACTTC.

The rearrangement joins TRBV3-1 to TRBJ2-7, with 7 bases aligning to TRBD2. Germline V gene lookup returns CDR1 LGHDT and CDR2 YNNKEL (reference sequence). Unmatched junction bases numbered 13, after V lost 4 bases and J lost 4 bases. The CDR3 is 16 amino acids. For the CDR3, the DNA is TGTGCCAGCAGCCGAAGAGTTGCGGGAGTGGGGTACGAGCAGTACTTC. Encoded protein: CASSRRVAGVGYEQYF.

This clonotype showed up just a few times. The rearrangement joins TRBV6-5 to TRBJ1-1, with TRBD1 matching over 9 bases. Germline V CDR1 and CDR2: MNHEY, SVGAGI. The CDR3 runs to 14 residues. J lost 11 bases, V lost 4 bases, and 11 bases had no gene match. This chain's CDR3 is CASSSSFGQGRAFF. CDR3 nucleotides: TGTGCCAGCAGTTCGTCCTTCGGACAGGGGCGCGCTTTCTTT.

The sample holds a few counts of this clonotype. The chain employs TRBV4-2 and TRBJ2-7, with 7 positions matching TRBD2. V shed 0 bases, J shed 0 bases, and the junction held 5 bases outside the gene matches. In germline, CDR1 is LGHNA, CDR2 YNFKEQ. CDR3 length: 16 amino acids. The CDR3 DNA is TGTGCCAGCAGCCAAGAGAGCGGGACGATCTCCTACGAGCAGTACTTC. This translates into CASSQESGTISYEQYF.

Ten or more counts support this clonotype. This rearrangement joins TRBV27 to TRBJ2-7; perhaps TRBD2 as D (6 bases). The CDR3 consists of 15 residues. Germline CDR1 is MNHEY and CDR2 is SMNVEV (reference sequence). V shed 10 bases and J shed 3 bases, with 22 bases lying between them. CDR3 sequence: CATGGKGRLSYEQYF. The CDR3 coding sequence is TGTGCCACCGGCGGGAAGGGGAGGCTCAGCTACGAGCAGTACTTC.